These 24 T cell receptor beta chains originate from one sample sequenced in a study of blood T cells in healthy people across ages. Together with a sample-barcoded 5' primer, a J-beta primer mix was included in a second PCR lasting about 6 to 11 cycles. TCRdb used MiXCR to reprocess the 5' RACE reads, holding one entry per CDR3 protein. The sample carries 1.8 million or so distinct CDR3 sequences, roughly two fifths recorded once. Sequenced material: blood. The receptors shown here come from a human donor in good health.

The rearrangement uses TRBV7-2 and TRBJ1-4; no firm D call. Germline V gene data show CDR1 as SGHTA and CDR2 as FQGNSA. V lost 6 bases and J 8 bases, leaving 16 bases between the germline ends. The CDR3 covers 14 residues. DNA of the CDR3: TGTGCCAGCAGTCAACGAATAACCGGGGAAAAACTGTTTTTT. This encodes CASSQRITGEKLFF.

This chain links TRBV20-1 with TRBJ1-2; 11 nucleotides match TRBD1. Germline V lookup: CDR1 DFQATT, CDR2 SNEGSKA (reference sequence). The V and J ends lost 3 bases and 5 bases, in that order; junction bases with no gene match: 8. The CDR3 covers 15 residues. The CDR3 loop is CSARRRDRGEYGYTF. CDR3 sequence (DNA): TGCAGTGCTAGGCGGCGGGACAGGGGGGAATATGGCTACACCTTC.

This clonotype was counted between two and nine times. The CDR3 loop is CASSQLVPGPVLDTQYF. In DNA form, the CDR3 reads TGCGCCAGCAGCCAATTAGTTCCGGGACCAGTCCTAGATACGCAGTATTTT. The V gene is TRBV4-1, the J gene TRBJ2-3; the D gene could be TRBD1 or TRBD2 (5 bases each). Germline CDR1 and CDR2: MGHRA and YSYEKL. Trimming stripped 2 bases from V and 5 bases from J, with 20 bases between. This CDR3 comprises 17 residues.

This clonotype has a handful of counts. The chain recombines TRBV11-1 with TRBJ2-1; 8 bases line up with TRBD1. Germline CDR1 and CDR2: SGHAT and FQDESV (reference sequence). CDR3 length equals 16 residues. Trimming cost V 4 bases and J 2 bases; bases outside gene matches: 7. CDR3 in amino acids: CASSSDRVGTYNEQFF. DNA of the CDR3: TGTGCCAGCAGCTCGGACAGGGTCGGCACCTACAATGAGCAGTTCTTC.

V and J are TRBV6-5 and TRBJ1-1; D is ambiguous. Germline V gives CDR1 MNHEY, CDR2 SVGAGI. V was pared by 6 bases and J by 4 bases, with 12 bases between. The CDR3 has 13 residues. The CDR3 loop is CASSEEVSTEAFF. CDR3 nucleotides: TGTGCCAGCAGCGAGGAGGTCAGCACTGAAGCTTTCTTT.

The chain is built from TRBV6-6 and TRBJ1-2, with a weak D call TRBD1 (5 bases). V shed 5 bases and J shed 7 bases, with 17 bases lying between them. The CDR3 runs 14 residues. CDR1 and CDR2 (germline): MNHNY, SVGAGI (reference sequence). The CDR3 region has the DNA TGTGCCAGCAGTACCAGGGCGTCTGAGAGTGGCTACACCTTC. It codes for CASSTRASESGYTF.

The rearrangement joins TRBV6-1 to TRBJ2-7; the match to TRBD1 covers 11 bases. The CDR3 loop spans 15 amino acids. J gave up 6 bases and V 3 bases, and 7 bases lay outside the gene matches. Germline V lookup: CDR1 MNHNS, CDR2 SASEGT. The CDR3 coding sequence is TGTGCCAGCAGTGACTGGGGACAGGGGGGCAGCGAGCAGTACTTC. This gives the protein CASSDWGQGGSEQYF.

There are a few counts of this clonotype. The chain uses TRBV20-1 and TRBJ2-7; D gene unclear. V lost 6 bases and J 3 bases, leaving 9 bases between the germline ends. The CDR3 extends over 11 amino acids. Germline CDR1 reads DFQATT; CDR2 reads SNEGSKA (reference sequence). CDR3 DNA: TGCAGTGCGGGCGGCCTCTACGAGCAGTACTTC. It codes for CSAGGLYEQYF.

As to this clonotype: One junction end disagrees with the germline gene, perhaps due to a read error. This chain uses TRBV7-2 with TRBJ2-7, with 12 bases aligning to TRBD2. The CDR3 is 17 residues long. Germline CDR1 and CDR2: SGHTA and FQGNSA. CDR3: CVSSLVRLAGAFNEQYF. CDR3 nucleotides: TGTGTCAGCAGCTTAGTACGACTAGCGGGGGCCTTTAACGAGCAGTACTTC. Together with reference TRBV7-2 and TRBJ2-7, the CDR3 gives the full variable domain: GAGVSQSPSNKVTEKGKDVELRCDPISGHTALYWYRQSLGQGLEFLIYFQGNSAPDKSGLPSDRFSAERTGGSVSTLTIQRTQQEDSAVYLCVSSLVRLAGAFNEQYFGPGTRLTVT.

The V gene is TRBV6-2 or TRBV6-3, the J gene TRBJ1-1, with TRBD1 identical over 7 bases. The junction had 14 bases not matched to a gene; V was cut back by 0 bases and J by 1 base. Germline CDR1 reads MNHEY; CDR2 reads SVGEGT. The CDR3 runs to 19 residues. The CDR3 here is CASSYSRSAGGNWNTEAFF. DNA for the CDR3: TGTGCCAGCAGTTACTCGAGGAGCGCAGGGGGGAATTGGAACACTGAAGCTTTCTTT.

This clonotype was counted between two and nine times. This rearrangement joins TRBV20-1 to TRBJ2-1, with 10 bases identical to TRBD2. Unmatched junction bases numbered 16, after V lost 1 base and J lost 7 bases. The CDR3 has 18 amino acids. Germline CDR1 DFQATT, CDR2 SNEGSKA (reference sequence). In nucleotides, the CDR3 is TGCAGTGCTAGAGCCATCCCTACGAGCGGGGGGGCATGGAATGAGCAGTTCTTC. It encodes CSARAIPTSGGAWNEQFF.

This clonotype was found a few times. The J gene is TRBJ2-1, the V gene TRBV20-1, with D unresolved. Germline V gene lookup returns CDR1 DFQATT and CDR2 SNEGSKA (reference sequence). The CDR3 covers 11 residues. Deletions cut 0 bases from V and 10 bases from J, with 7 bases between. The chain's CDR3 is CSARDGQEQFF. DNA for the CDR3: TGCAGTGCTAGAGATGGGCAGGAGCAGTTCTTC.

The chain joins TRBV20-1 to TRBJ1-2; no clear D. The V gene's germline CDR1 is DFQATT and CDR2 SNEGSKA (reference sequence). V lost 3 bases to trimming and J lost 4 bases, with 12 bases between them. This CDR3 has 13 amino acids. CDR3: CSARFGRPYGYTF. The CDR3 nucleotides are TGCAGTGCTAGGTTCGGGAGGCCCTATGGCTACACCTTC.

This clonotype turned up a few times. This chain links TRBV7-6 with TRBJ2-1; 8 bases agree with TRBD2. Germline values: CDR1 SGHVS, CDR2 FNYEAQ. After removal of 4 bases from V and 9 bases from J, the junction contained 11 bases not matched to a gene. The CDR3 covers 15 residues. The CDR3 DNA reads as TGTGCCAGCAGCTCACTAGCGGACTTATGGTTTGAGCAGTTCTTC. It encodes CASSSLADLWFEQFF.

The sample holds a few counts of this clonotype. The genes are TRBV2 and TRBJ1-1, with 7 nucleotides matching TRBD1. Trimming cost V 6 bases and J 5 bases; bases outside gene matches: 6. CDR1 is SNHLY, CDR2 FYNNEI, per germline. The CDR3 totals 13 residues. The CDR3 DNA reads TGTGCCAGCAGAAAACAGGGGATGACTGAAGCTTTCTTT. Its translation is CASRKQGMTEAFF.

The chain has TRBV2 and TRBJ2-7, with 11 bases matching TRBD2. Losses at the gene ends were 7 bases for V and 5 bases for J; bases not matched to a gene: 10. Per germline, CDR1 SNHLY and CDR2 FYNNEI. This CDR3 has 15 residues. Written as DNA, the CDR3 is TGTGCCAGCACCATACTTAGCGGGGGGGCGAACGAGCAGTACTTC. As protein: CASTILSGGANEQYF.

Notes on this clonotype: The junction and the germline gene differ at one end; a read error may be behind it. The J gene is TRBJ2-5, the V gene TRBV6-5; D possibly corresponds to TRBD2 (7 bases). Germline loops: CDR1 MNHEY, CDR2 SVGAGI. CDR3 length: 14 amino acids. The CDR3 spells CASGGGGAGETLYF. The CDR3 DNA reads as TGTGCCAGTGGGGGAGGGGGGGCCGGAGAGACCCTGTACTTC.

The rearrangement uses TRBV9 and TRBJ2-3; 7 bases map to TRBD1. Germline V lookup: CDR1 SGDLS, CDR2 YYNGEE. With 3 bases clipped from V and 5 bases from J, the junction kept 3 bases outside the gene matches. The CDR3 totals 13 residues. CDR3 coding DNA: TGTGCCAGCAGCGCGACAGGGATAGATACGCAGTATTTT. This translates into CASSATGIDTQYF.

As for this clonotype: Germline is not matched at one junction end, which may reflect a read error. This rearrangement joins TRBV7-9 to TRBJ1-4, with D unclear. CDR3 length: 15 residues. From germline, CDR1 is SEHNR and CDR2 FQNEAQ (reference sequence). The CDR3 sequence is CASSPVAPTNEELFF. CDR3 nucleotide sequence: TGTGCCAGCAGCCCAGTGGCCCCAACTAATGAAGAACTGTTTTTT.

Concerning this clonotype itself: A read error may account for a junction end that differs from germline. This rearrangement joins TRBV10-3 to TRBJ1-2; D gene uncertain. Per germline, CDR1 ENHRY and CDR2 SYGVKD. The CDR3 extends over 16 amino acids. The CDR3 here is CAVSEGAEGANYGYTF. DNA of the CDR3: TGTGCCGTCAGTGAGGGTGCTGAGGGAGCTAACTATGGCTACACCTTC.

The chain is built from TRBV6-2 or TRBV6-3 and TRBJ1-2; 7 nucleotides match TRBD1. The germline gives CDR1 MNHEY, CDR2 SVGEGT. CDR3 size: 15 residues. V was clipped by 8 bases and J by 5 bases; unmatched bases: 14. CDR3 sequence: CASLIPGQLTYGYTF. DNA of the CDR3: TGTGCCAGCCTGATTCCGGGACAGCTAACATATGGCTACACCTTC.

This chain joins TRBV13 and TRBJ2-5; 9 nucleotides match TRBD2. Germline V gene lookup returns CDR1 PRHDT and CDR2 FYEKMQ (reference sequence). CDR3 length: 15 amino acids. Trimming at V came to 7 bases and at J to 0 bases, leaving 6 bases not matched to a gene. The CDR3: CASNVKRGDQETQYF. CDR3 in DNA: TGTGCCAGCAATGTTAAGCGGGGGGACCAAGAGACCCAGTACTTC.

This clonotype showed up just a few times. This chain links TRBV4-3 with TRBJ2-5; D ambiguous. The length of the CDR3 is 15 residues. V lost 0 bases, J lost 5 bases, and 13 bases lay in between. Germline CDR1 is LGHNA and CDR2 is YSLEER. The CDR3 nucleotides read TGCGCCAGCAGCCAAGATGTCGGAGTAGGGGAGACCCAGTACTTC. It translates to CASSQDVGVGETQYF.

This clonotype was found a few times. The chain combines TRBV5-1 with TRBJ2-7, with D maybe TRBD2 (6 bases). V was pared by 2 bases and J by 5 bases, with 17 bases between. This CDR3 spans 15 amino acids. Germline-derived CDR1 and CDR2 are SGHRS and YFSETQ. As DNA, the CDR3 is TGCGCCAGCAGCTTTATCCCGGGGGAGAGAGACGAGCAGTACTTC. Translated: CASSFIPGERDEQYF.